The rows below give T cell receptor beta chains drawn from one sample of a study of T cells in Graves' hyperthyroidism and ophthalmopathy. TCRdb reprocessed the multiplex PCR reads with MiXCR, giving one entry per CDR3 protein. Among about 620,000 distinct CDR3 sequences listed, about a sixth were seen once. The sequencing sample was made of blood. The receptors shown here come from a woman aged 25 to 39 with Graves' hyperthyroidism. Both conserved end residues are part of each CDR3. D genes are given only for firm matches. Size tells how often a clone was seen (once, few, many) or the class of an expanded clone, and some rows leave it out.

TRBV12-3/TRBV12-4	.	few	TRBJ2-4	TGTGCCAGCAGTATCCGACAGTTGCCGGGAAACATTCAGTACTTC	CASSIRQLPGNIQYF
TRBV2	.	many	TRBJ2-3	TGTGCCAGCATCCGTGTCACCTTCACAGATACGCAGTATTTT	CASIRVTFTDTQYF
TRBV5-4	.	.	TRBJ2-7	TGTGCCAGCAGCTTTGGGCCGGGACTGCGATACGAGCAGTACTTC	CASSFGPGLRYEQYF
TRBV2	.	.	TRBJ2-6	TGTGCCAGCCGGGGACACCCGTCCTCTGGGGCCAACGTCCTGACTTTC	CASRGHPSSGANVLTF
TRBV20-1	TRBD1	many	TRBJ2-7	TGCAGTGCAACCGACCGGGACAGGGGGGGCGAGCAGTACTTC	CSATDRDRGGEQYF
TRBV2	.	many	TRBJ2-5	TGTGCCAGCAGTGAAGAATCCGGGCAAGAGACCCAGTACTTC	CASSEESGQETQYF
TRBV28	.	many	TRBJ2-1	TGTGCCAGCACCCTACAGGCTAGCTTCGACAATGAGCAGTTCTTC	CASTLQASFDNEQFF
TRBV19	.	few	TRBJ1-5	TGTGCCAGTAAGCTACTCAGCCTCAATCAGCCCCAGCATTTT	CASKLLSLNQPQHF
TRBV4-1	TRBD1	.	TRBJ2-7	TGCGCCAGCAGCCAAGGGGACAGTGGCTACGAGCAGTACTTC	CASSQGDSGYEQYF
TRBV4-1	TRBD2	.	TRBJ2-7	TGCGCCAGCAGCCAAGGGGGAACAGCGGGAGTAGGCGAGCAGTACTTC	CASSQGGTAGVGEQYF
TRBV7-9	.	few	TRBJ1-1	TGTGCCAGCAGCAACGAGATGAACACTGAAGCTTTCTTT	CASSNEMNTEAFF
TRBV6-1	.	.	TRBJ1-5	TGTGCCAGCATTAAAGGGCTAGATAGCAATCAGCCCCAGCATTTT	CASIKGLDSNQPQHF
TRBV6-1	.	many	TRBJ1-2	TGTGCCAGCAGTGAAGGAGGCAGGACCTATGGCTACACCTTC	CASSEGGRTYGYTF
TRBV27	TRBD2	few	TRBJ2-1	TGTGCCCCCGCGGGACTAGCGGTCTACAATGAGCAGTTCTTC	CAPAGLAVYNEQFF
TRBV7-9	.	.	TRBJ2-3	TGTGCCAGCAGGCGGGAAGTGGCAGATACGCAGTATTTT	CASRREVADTQYF
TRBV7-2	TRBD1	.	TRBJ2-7	TGTGCCAGCAGCCCGGGTTGGACAGGGGACTACGAGCAGTACTTC	CASSPGWTGDYEQYF
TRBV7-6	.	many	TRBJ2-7	TGTGCCAGCAGCTTAGTTCCAGCCTCCTACGAGCAGTACTTC	CASSLVPASYEQYF
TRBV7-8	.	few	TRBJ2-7	TGTGCCAGCAGTAAGACTAGCTCCTACGAGCAGTACTTC	CASSKTSSYEQYF
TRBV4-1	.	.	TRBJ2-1	TGCGCCAGCAGCGGGCGGATAGTGAGAGACAGAGATGAGCAGTTCTTC	CASSGRIVRDRDEQFF
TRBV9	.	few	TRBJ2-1	TGTGCCAGCAGCGTAGCCAGGGGCCTATACAATGAGCAGTTCTTC	CASSVARGLYNEQFF
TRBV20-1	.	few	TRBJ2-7	TGCAGTGCTAGGGAGGGGGAGGGCCGTAATTACGAGCAGTACTTC	CSAREGEGRNYEQYF
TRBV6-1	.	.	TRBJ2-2	TGTGCCAGCAGTCGAAATCGGGGTTTAAACACCGGGGAGCTGTTTTTT	CASSRNRGLNTGELFF
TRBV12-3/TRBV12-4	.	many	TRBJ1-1	TGTGCCAGCAGGATGGTGAGGGGGACTGAAGCTTTCTTT	CASRMVRGTEAFF
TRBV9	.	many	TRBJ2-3	TGTGCCAGCAGCGAGAAGGGACTGGAATTTACGCAGTATTTT	CASSEKGLEFTQYF
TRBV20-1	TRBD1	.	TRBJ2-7	TGCAGTGCCCCGACAGGGAACGAGCAGTACTTC	CSAPTGNEQYF
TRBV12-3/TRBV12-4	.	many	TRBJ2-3	TGTGCCAGCAGTTTAAAATCAGGAGATACGCAGTATTTT	CASSLKSGDTQYF
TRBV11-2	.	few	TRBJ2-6	TGTGCCAGCAGCTTAGTAGCCTGGGGCAGGAGCTCTGGGGCCAACGTCCTGACTTTC	CASSLVAWGRSSGANVLTF
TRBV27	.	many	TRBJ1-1	TGTGCCAGCAGTTTTCAGTGGACAACCCACACTGAAGCTTTCTTT	CASSFQWTTHTEAFF
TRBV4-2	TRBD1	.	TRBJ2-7	TGTGCCAGCAGCCAGGGACAGGGACTCCTCTACGAGCAGTACTTC	CASSQGQGLLYEQYF
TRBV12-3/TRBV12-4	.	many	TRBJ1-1	TGTGCCAGCAGTTTTAACGGGGGCGGCACTGAAGCTTTCTTT	CASSFNGGGTEAFF
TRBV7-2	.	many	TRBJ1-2	TGTGCCAGCAGCCTGGACAGTCCTTTGAACTATGGCTACACCTTC	CASSLDSPLNYGYTF
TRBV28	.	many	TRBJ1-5	TGTGCCAGCAGACCCAGCGCTCAGCCCCAGCATTTT	CASRPSAQPQHF
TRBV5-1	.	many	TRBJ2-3	TGCGCCAGCAGCTTGGGAGGTAGCGGCACAGATACGCAGTATTTT	CASSLGGSGTDTQYF
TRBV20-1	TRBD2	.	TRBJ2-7	TGCAGTGCTAGAGATTCACCCCCCAGCGGGAGTCTCTACGAGCAGTACTTC	CSARDSPPSGSLYEQYF
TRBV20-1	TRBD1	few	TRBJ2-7	TGCAGTGCTAGAGATCTGGGTGGGACAGGGCTTAACGAGCAGTACTTC	CSARDLGGTGLNEQYF
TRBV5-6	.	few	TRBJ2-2	TGTGCCAGCAGCTTCCGACAGTCCTCGGCCGGGGAGCTGTTTTTT	CASSFRQSSAGELFF
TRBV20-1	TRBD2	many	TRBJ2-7	TGCAGTGCTAGACTGCCGGGAGGAACGAACTACGAGCAGTACTTC	CSARLPGGTNYEQYF
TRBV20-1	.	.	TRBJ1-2	TGCAGTCTAAGAGGAAACAGAGGGGACTATGGCTACACCTTC	CSLRGNRGDYGYTF
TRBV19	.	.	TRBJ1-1	TGTGCCAGTAGTACCTACCAGGGACACACTGAAGCTTTCTTT	CASSTYQGHTEAFF
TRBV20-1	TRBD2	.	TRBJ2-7	TGCAGTGCTGACCCTAGCGGGAGGACCCCCTACGAGCAGTACTTC	CSADPSGRTPYEQYF
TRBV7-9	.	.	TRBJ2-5	TGTGCCAGCAGCATGCGAGGGGCGGGGGAGACCCAGTACTTC	CASSMRGAGETQYF
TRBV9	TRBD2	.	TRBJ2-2	TGTGCCAGCAGCGTAGGCGGGAGACACACCGGGGAGCTGTTTTTT	CASSVGGRHTGELFF
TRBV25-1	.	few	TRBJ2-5	TGTGCCAGCAGTGAGCCGACAGCCCAAGAGACCCAGTACTTC	CASSEPTAQETQYF
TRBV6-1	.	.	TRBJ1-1	TGTGCCAGCGTACAGGTCCGGGGCACTGAAGCTTTCTTT	CASVQVRGTEAFF
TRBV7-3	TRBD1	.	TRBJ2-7	TGTGCCAGCAGCTTAGGGACAGGGGGCGACGTGCAGTACTTC	CASSLGTGGDVQYF
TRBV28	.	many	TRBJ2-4	TGTGCCAGCAGTCTCAGGTTAAGGGACATTCAGTACTTC	CASSLRLRDIQYF
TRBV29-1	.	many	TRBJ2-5	TGCAGCGTTGAAGAGGTAGAGGGCAAGTACTTC	CSVEEVEGKYF
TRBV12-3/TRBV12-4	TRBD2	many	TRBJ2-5	TGTGCCAGCAGTTTGGGTTCTAGCGGGATGGTGGAGACCCAGTACTTC	CASSLGSSGMVETQYF
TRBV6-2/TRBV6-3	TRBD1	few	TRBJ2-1	TGTGCCAGCATTACGTGGGGGACAGGGGTCGATGAGCAGTTCTTC	CASITWGTGVDEQFF
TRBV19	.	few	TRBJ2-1	TGTGCCAGTAGTATAGGGACCCAGACCTACAATGAGCAGTTCTTC	CASSIGTQTYNEQFF
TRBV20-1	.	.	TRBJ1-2	TGCTGTGCTAGAGATTTGGCTAACTATGGCTACACCTTC	CCARDLANYGYTF
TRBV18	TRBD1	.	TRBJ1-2	TGTGCCAGCTCACCAGCTCCCGGGGACAGGCACGCCCGTGGCTACACCTTC	CASSPAPGDRHARGYTF
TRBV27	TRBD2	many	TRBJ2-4	TGTGCCAGCAGTTTATTAGCGGGAGTAGCCAAAAACATTCAGTACTTC	CASSLLAGVAKNIQYF
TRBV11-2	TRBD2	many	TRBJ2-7	TGTGCCAGCAGCTTCGGACTAGCGGGGAACTACGAGCAGTACTTC	CASSFGLAGNYEQYF